The 10 T cell receptor beta chains below come from one sample, sequenced in a study of T cell repertoires in cytomegalovirus infection. TCRdb re-called the reads through MiXCR, storing one row per CDR3 protein. The table includes some 800,000 distinct CDR3 sequences, about 28% detected once. The antigens for these receptors are not known. The sequencing used cultured CD8+ T cells from PBMCs, collected from culture after CMV antigen stimulation. These receptors all come from a human donor in good health (CMV status not recorded). Some clones in this sample may be carry-over from other donors' samples.

The chain employs TRBV7-9 and TRBJ1-1, with D hard to call. CDR1 and CDR2 from the germline V gene are SEHNR and FQNEAQ (reference sequence). V shed 5 bases and J shed 6 bases, with 16 bases lying between them. The CDR3 contains 14 residues. CDR3 DNA sequence: TGTGCCAGCAGCCCCCCGGTATCCCACTCTGAAGCTTTCTTT. Translated, it gives CASSPPVSHSEAFF.

This clonotype was counted ten times or more. The gene calls are TRBV7-6 and TRBJ2-1; a weak D match, TRBD1 (5 bases). This CDR3 comprises 16 residues. V dropped 3 bases and J dropped 7 bases, with 19 bases sitting between them. In germline, CDR1 is SGHVS, CDR2 FNYEAQ. CDR3 in DNA: TGTGCCAGCAGCTTCCAGGGAAGGTCCCGGTTGAATGAGCAGTTCTTC. It encodes CASSFQGRSRLNEQFF.

This clonotype was detected only a few times. This sequence joins TRBV6-6 and TRBJ2-7; TRBD1 agrees at 9 bases. Trimming cost V 2 bases and J 2 bases; bases outside gene matches: 4. The CDR3 is 15 amino acids. Per the germline V gene, CDR1 is MNHNY and CDR2 is SVGAGI (reference sequence). CDR3 sequence reads: CASSYTGQGTYEQYF. The CDR3 coding sequence is TGTGCCAGCAGTTACACGGGACAGGGAACCTACGAGCAGTACTTC.

The J gene is TRBJ1-1, the V gene TRBV27; a weak D match, TRBD1 (6 bases). CDR1 and CDR2 from the germline V gene are MNHEY and SMNVEV (reference sequence). This CDR3 is 17 amino acids long. Trimming removed 5 bases from V and 4 bases from J, with 23 bases in between. The CDR3 coding sequence is TGTGCCAGCAGTCTCGGACAGTTACCGGGCATGGGCACTGAAGCTTTCTTT. Translation gives CASSLGQLPGMGTEAFF.

As regards this clonotype: Sequence at one end of the junction differs from germline and may be a read error. The chain recombines TRBV5-3 with TRBJ2-1, with D uncertain. TRBV5-3 is recorded as an ORF, its role being uncertain. The CDR3 consists of 15 residues. The CDR3 is CASSLGLESYNEQFF. CDR3 coding DNA: TGTGCCAGCAGCTTGGGCTTAGAATCCTACAATGAGCAGTTCTTC.

This clonotype has a handful of counts. This chain joins TRBV12-3 or TRBV12-4 and TRBJ2-5, with D possibly called TRBD1 or TRBD2 (7 bases each). Trimming removed 3 bases from V and 4 bases from J, with 21 bases in between. The CDR3 has 17 residues. CDR3 residues: CASSFYSPSGGGETQYF. Written as DNA, the CDR3 is TGTGCCAGCAGTTTTTATAGCCCCTCAGGGGGGGGAGAGACCCAGTACTTC.

A few counts support this clonotype. This chain uses TRBV24-1 with TRBJ1-2; D may be TRBD1 (6 bases). The germline V gene has CDR1 KGHDR and CDR2 SFDVKD. This CDR3 has 15 residues. Trimming shortened V by 2 bases and J by 6 bases, and 15 bases separated the two germline ends. CDR3 protein: CATSDSLTGPDGYTF. CDR3 bases: TGTGCCACCAGTGATTCATTGACAGGACCGGATGGCTACACCTTC.

This clonotype was seen at least ten times. The junction does not match germline at one end; this may be a read error. The rearrangement uses TRBV7-7 and TRBJ1-2, with D unresolved. This CDR3 contains 12 residues. From germline, CDR1 is SSHAT and CDR2 FNYEAQ (reference sequence). CDR3 sequence (DNA): TGTGCTAGCAGCCCGAGTCTAGGAATCTTAAACTTC. Its protein is CASSPSLGILNF.

The J gene is TRBJ2-7, the V gene TRBV20-1; 8 bases line up with TRBD2. V dropped 3 bases and J dropped 6; count of bases not matched to a gene: 7. The CDR3 sequence is 13 residues long. Looked up from germline, CDR1 is DFQATT and CDR2 is SNEGSKA (reference sequence). The CDR3 spells CSARLRGGLEQYV. In DNA form, the CDR3 reads TGCAGTGCTAGGCTTCGGGGGGGCCTCGAGCAGTACGTC.

This clonotype was observed at least ten times. This chain joins TRBV7-8 and TRBJ1-4; perhaps TRBD1 as D (6 bases). CDR1 is SGHVS, CDR2 FQNEAQ, per germline. V lost 2 bases and J 8 bases, leaving 18 bases between the germline ends. There are 16 residues in the CDR3. CDR3 coding DNA: TGTGCCAGCAGCTTAAGTCAATACAGGGAAGGGGAAAAACTGTTTTTT. It specifies CASSLSQYREGEKLFF.